This T cell receptor (beta chain) was obtained from a study of CD8 T cells in Susac syndrome (dated by TCRdb to between 2019 and 2020). About the full investigation: Of the Susac syndrome patients who were sequenced, under ten were in clinical remission while six had clinically active disease. At the time of blood withdrawal, Susac syndrome patients were either therapy-naive, taking corticosteroids (with some also receiving IVIg), or on IVIg alone. Whether CD8+ T cell activation and differentiation in Susac syndrome was antigen driven was tested using repertoire sequencing. The study compared CD8+ T cell repertoire clonality among over 9 healthy donors, roughly 14 Susac syndrome patients and roughly 16 multiple sclerosis patients.

Peripheral blood CD8+ and CD4+ T cells from healthy donors, Susac syndrome patients and multiple sclerosis patients were profiled using high-throughput TCR beta sequencing. The Susac syndrome patients fulfilled recently defined diagnostic criteria for either definite or probable disease. CD8+ TEMRA cells were enriched by FACS, while bulk CD8+ and CD4+ T cells were purified by magnetic negative isolation. Blood was drawn into EDTA tubes, processed within 24 hours, and PBMCs were isolated by density gradient centrifugation. PBMCs intended for TCR sequencing were cryopreserved in liquid nitrogen and were subsequently thawed in a 37 degrees C water bath. The sorted or isolated CD4+, CD8+ and CD8+ TEMRA cells had a purity of 90% or higher. RNA was extracted using the RNeasy kit, and roughly 0.5 to 1 ug of the RNA was reverse transcribed with random hexamers. The immunoSEQ multiplex PCR assay, covering 54 Vbeta and 13 Jbeta segments, was used to amplify TCR beta CDR3 regions. To correct PCR amplification bias, a synthetic template baseline was used for both primer optimization and computational correction. On the authors' methods: Reads were annotated to V, D and J genes per IMGT and analyzed with immunoSEQ Analyzer, keeping only productive sequences. To calculate clonality, Shannon entropy was normalized by log2 of the number of productive unique sequences and then subtracted from one. Public and private clones were assessed among the 100 most prevalent clones of each patient and control. Clones were defined as Susac-specific if absent from the healthy and MS cohorts, from some 1,000 published viral clones and from other ImmuneACCESS disease sequences. The public reads were reanalyzed by TCRdb: fastp trimming at Q25, MiXCR alignment, in-frame beta chains only. When rows share a CDR3 protein, they turn into one entry using the most common DNA and genes. None of the V and J calls come from the authors' own analysis; TCRdb made them. This sample gives some 200,000 distinct CDR3 sequences in total; approximately 95% of them show up just once. Around 0.15% of the sample lies in the top ten.

The germline V gene (reference sequence) supplies CDR1 LGHDT and CDR2 YNNKEL. Measured from the cysteine to the phenylalanine, the CDR3 is 14 residues long. Of all the DNA, just the CDR3 is kept, 42 bases in frame from base 1. Relative to germline, V is missing 6 bases and J is missing 5 bases, with 8 bases of the junction outside any gene match. Comments on this clonotype: Its antigen is unknown. The sample holds no much larger clone one base away, and base qualities are not on file.

Study-wide conclusions, independent of this receptor: Looking at Susac-specific public clones, the researchers identified some 16 in the total CD8+ repertoire and four or five in the CD8+ TEMRA repertoire. Clonal expansion was seen in Susac syndrome CD8+ repertoires, peaking in CD8+ TEMRA cells and being greater in clinically active patients than in remitting ones. The number of individuals in the TCR sequencing and HLA analysis was acknowledged as relatively small.

The sample taken for sequencing was CD8+ T cells from PBMCs. The rearranged segments are TRBV3-1 and TRBJ1-1; 8 bases in between match TRBD1. This TCR was sampled from a human donor with Susac syndrome. The DNA reads TGTGCCAGCAGGGTGACAGGGGCGGGGACTGAAGCTTTCTTT. It translates to CASRVTGAGTEAFF. Extended through the reference TRBV3-1 and TRBJ1-1 proteins, this CDR3 yields the full variable domain: DTAVSQTPKYLVTQMGNDKSIKCEQNLGHDTMYWYKQDSKKFLKIMFSYNNKELIINETVPNRFSPKSPDKAHLNLHINSLELGDSAVYFCASRVTGAGTEAFFGQGTRLTVV.